This T cell receptor (beta chain) was captured in a study of response to subunit inactivated influenza vaccine. Study-level points and caveats: Seasonal influenza vaccination, on each occasion, was suggested by the authors to recruit few new T cells.

CDR1 and CDR2 from the germline V gene are MNHEY and SVGEGT. The CDR3 covers 14 residues. The V and J ends lost 4 bases and 7 bases, in that order; junction bases with no gene match: 10. TCRdb re-derived calls from the RT-PCR reads in MiXCR, one entry per CDR3 protein. This table holds about 540,000 distinct CDR3 sequences, roughly 25% found once. On this clonotype itself: The antigen is unknown.

The sample was also linked to a second study, of T cells expressing NK-cell markers. This second study notes: As the method of synthesis, 5'RACE template switching with UMIs yielded TCR beta cDNA. Restriction of the sorted population to alpha-beta TCR T cells was achieved in several experiments with an anti-gamma-delta TCR antibody. About six donors carried dominant NKG2C+ clonotypes that made up roughly 1.0-8% of their CD8+ T cells.

The chain joins TRBV6-2 or TRBV6-3 to TRBJ2-7; 7 bases align to TRBD2. Sequencing was performed on CD4+ T cells sorted from PBMCs, taken roughly 13 days after vaccination. The receptor comes from a man between 45 and 60 years old who received an inactivated influenza vaccine. The CDR3 DNA reads as TGTGCCAGCAGTTTATTGCCTAGCGGCCGAGAGCAGTACTTC. Protein product: CASSLLPSGREQYF.